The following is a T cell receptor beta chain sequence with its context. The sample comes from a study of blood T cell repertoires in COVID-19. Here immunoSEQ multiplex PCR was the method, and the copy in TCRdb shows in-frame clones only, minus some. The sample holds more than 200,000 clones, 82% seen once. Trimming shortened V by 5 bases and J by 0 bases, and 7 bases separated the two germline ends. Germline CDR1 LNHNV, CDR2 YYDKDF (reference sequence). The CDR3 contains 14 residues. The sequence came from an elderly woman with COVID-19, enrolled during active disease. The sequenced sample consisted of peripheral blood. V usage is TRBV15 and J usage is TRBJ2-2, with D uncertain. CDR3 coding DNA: TGTGCCACCAGCGTCAGCGCGAACACCGGGGAGCTGTTTTTT. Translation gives CATSVSANTGELFF.